Listed below are T cell receptor beta chains from one sample, sequenced in a study of technical replicates of blood from a handful of donors. TCRdb's copy holds only in-frame clones and misses some; the assay was immunoSEQ multiplex PCR. The sample consists of just over 80,000 clones, roughly 94% of them appearing once. The sequenced sample consisted of T cells isolated from PBMCs. The receptors shown here come from a human donor in good health. CDR3s include the opening cysteine and the closing phenylalanine or tryptophan. The D gene is left open where the match is weak. Size is stated for part of the rows, as once, few or many counts, or as a class when the clone is expanded.

>TRBJ2-1|15|TRBV5-1|-|-
TGCGCCAGCAGCTTCGGAGAGGGCTCCTACAATGAGCAGTTCTTC
CASSFGEGSYNEQFF
>TRBJ1-5|15|TRBV6-5|TRBD1|once
TGTGCCAGCAGTTACTTTGACAGGGCGAATCAGCCCCAGCATTTT
CASSYFDRANQPQHF
>TRBJ2-3|14|TRBV2|TRBD2|-
TGTGCCAGCATGTGGACTAGAGGGGAAGATACGCAGTATTTT
CASMWTRGEDTQYF
>TRBJ1-5|16|TRBV5-5|-|-
TGTGCCAGCAGCTTGGAGGGGTGGGAGGGCGATCAGCCCCAGCATTTT
CASSLEGWEGDQPQHF
>TRBJ2-7|14|TRBV6-5|TRBD1|-
TGTGCCAGCAGTTACTCGAACAGGGGCTACGAGCAGTACTTC
CASSYSNRGYEQYF
>TRBJ2-7|16|TRBV28|TRBD2|-
TGTGCCAGCAGTTTCCTCCCCGGACTAGGGCGCTACGAGCAGTACTTC
CASSFLPGLGRYEQYF
>TRBJ2-1|17|TRBV7-3|TRBD2|once
TGTGCCAGCAGCAAAGGGGTAGGGCCTAGCGGCTACAATGAGCAGTTCTTC
CASSKGVGPSGYNEQFF
>TRBJ1-4|13|TRBV19|TRBD1|-
TGTGCCAGTACAAGGCAGGGGGACGAAAAACTGTTTTTT
CASTRQGDEKLFF
>TRBJ2-7|14|TRBV27|-|-
TGTGCCAGCAGTTGGGGACTTCTCTCCTACGAGCAGTACTTC
CASSWGLLSYEQYF
>TRBJ1-4|17|TRBV14|-|-
TGTGCCAGCAGCCAACCTAATCCGGGTCTACTTAATGAAAAACTGTTTTTT
CASSQPNPGLLNEKLFF
>TRBJ1-2|14|TRBV5-1|-|-
TGCGCCAGCAGCCCGGGGGGGCAGAACTATGGCTACACCTTC
CASSPGGQNYGYTF
>TRBJ1-3|18|TRBV5-3|TRBD1|-
TGTGCCAGAAGCTTGGTTTACAGGGGGCACCACTCTGGAAACACCATATATTTT
CARSLVYRGHHSGNTIYF
>TRBJ2-7|12|TRBV25-1|TRBD1|once
TGTGCCAGCAGTGCCGGGACAGGGCGGCAGTACTTC
CASSAGTGRQYF
>TRBJ2-7|14|TRBV4-3|-|-
TGCGCCAGCAGCCAAGGATTGAGCCGTTACGAGCAGTACTTC
CASSQGLSRYEQYF
>TRBJ2-7|17|TRBV5-1|TRBD2|-
TGCGCCAGCAGCCTAGGGACTAGCGGGAGGTTCACCTACGAGCAGTACTTC
CASSLGTSGRFTYEQYF
>TRBJ1-1|13|TRBV19|-|-
TGTGCCAGTAATAAGGGGCAGTACACTGAAGCTTTCTTT
CASNKGQYTEAFF
>TRBJ2-1|14|TRBV9|-|-
TGTGCCAGCAGCGTAGGGACATTGTACAATGAGCAGTTCTTC
CASSVGTLYNEQFF
>TRBJ2-7|15|TRBV19|TRBD2|-
TGTGCCAGTAGTATGCGGACTAGCGGACCTTACGAGCAGTACTTC
CASSMRTSGPYEQYF
>TRBJ2-6|16|TRBV6-5|TRBD1|-
TGTGCCAGCAGTTACGAGGGGGCGACTGGGGCCAACGTCCTGACTTTC
CASSYEGATGANVLTF
>TRBJ2-7|15|TRBV19|-|-
TGTGCCAGTAGTATAGGGACCGCCGGGACCTACGAGCAGTACTTC
CASSIGTAGTYEQYF
>TRBJ1-1|11|TRBV29-1|-|-
TGCAGCGTAGTGGGGGGGACTGAAGCTTTCTTT
CSVVGGTEAFF
>TRBJ2-6|16|TRBV9|-|many
TGTGCCAGCAGCGTAGGTTCGGGCTCTGGGGCCAACGTCCTGACTTTC
CASSVGSGSGANVLTF
>TRBJ1-1|14|TRBV6-5|-|-
TGTGCCAGCAGTTACTCGAGGACAGCCACTGAAGCTTTCTTT
CASSYSRTATEAFF
>TRBJ2-1|16|TRBV5-1|TRBD2|-
TGCGCCAGCAGCTTAGCGGGAGATCCGTCCTACAATGAGCAGTTCTTC
CASSLAGDPSYNEQFF
>TRBJ1-3|16|TRBV4-2|-|-
TGTGCCAGCAGCCAAGATGTGGGGGCTGTTGGAAACACCATATATTTT
CASSQDVGAVGNTIYF
>TRBJ2-7|13|TRBV9|-|-
TGTGCCAGCAGCGTAGACGAGGGTTACGAGCAGTACTTC
CASSVDEGYEQYF
>TRBJ2-7|14|TRBV6-5|-|once
TGTGCCAGCAGCTTACGCCGGGAGACCTACGAGCAGTACTTC
CASSLRRETYEQYF
>TRBJ2-3|13|TRBV7-6|-|-
TGTGCCAGCAGCTTGTTAGTCCCAGATACGCAGTATTTT
CASSLLVPDTQYF
>TRBJ2-7|13|TRBV27|-|-
TGTGCCAGCAGTCTAACAGTTTACTACGAGCAGTACTTC
CASSLTVYYEQYF
>TRBJ2-7|14|TRBV9|-|-
TGTGCCAGCAGCGTCCGCCGGGACTTCTACGAGCAGTACTTC
CASSVRRDFYEQYF
>TRBJ2-2|13|TRBV5-6|-|-
TGTGCCAGCAGCGTCGAGTTGACCGGGGAGCTGTTTTTT
CASSVELTGELFF
>TRBJ2-1|14|TRBV27|-|-
TGTGCCAGCAGTCTTGGACTAAAATGGAATGAGCAGTTCTTC
CASSLGLKWNEQFF
>TRBJ2-3|18|TRBV4-2|TRBD2|-
TGTGCCAGCAGCCAAGAATTGGAGCGGGAGTTGGTGTTAGATACGCAGTATTTT
CASSQELERELVLDTQYF
>TRBJ1-1|12|TRBV5-1|-|-
TGCGCCAGCAGCTCGAGAGGCACTGAAGCTTTCTTT
CASSSRGTEAFF
>TRBJ2-4|13|TRBV9|TRBD2|-
TGTGCCAGCAGCGCCGGGGGGAAAAACATTCAGTACTTC
CASSAGGKNIQYF
>TRBJ1-2|12|TRBV19|-|-
TGTGCCAGTAGTATAGTAGGGGATGGCTACACCTTC
CASSIVGDGYTF
>TRBJ2-7|15|TRBV9|-|-
TGTGCCAGCAGCGTACAGGCAGAGAGCTCCTACGAGCAGTACTTC
CASSVQAESSYEQYF
>TRBJ1-4|15|TRBV28|TRBD1|-
TGTGCCAGCAGTTTAAGAGACAGGGGGTTTGAAAAACTGTTTTTT
CASSLRDRGFEKLFF
>TRBJ2-7|15|TRBV4-1|-|-
TGCGCCAGCAGCCAAGGCGCCCTGGAGACCTACGAGCAGTACTTC
CASSQGALETYEQYF
>TRBJ2-3|15|TRBV9|-|-
TGTGCCAGCAGCGTAGGTCTCCCTAGCACAGATACGCAGTATTTT
CASSVGLPSTDTQYF
>TRBJ2-1|15|TRBV5-6|TRBD1|-
TGTGCCAGCAGCTTGGAGGGACAGGGCTACAATGAGCAGTTCTTC
CASSLEGQGYNEQFF
>TRBJ2-7|13|TRBV21-1|-|-
TGTGCCAGCAGCCCCGGGACAGGATGCGAGCAGTACTTC
CASSPGTGCEQYF
>TRBJ2-2|14|TRBV28|TRBD1|-
TGTGCCAGCGGACCGGGACAGGCCTCCGGGGAGCTGTTTTTT
CASGPGQASGELFF
>TRBJ2-7|14|TRBV9|TRBD2|-
TGTGCCAGCAGCGTAAGCGGGACTCTCAACGAGCAGTACTTC
CASSVSGTLNEQYF
>TRBJ2-6|16|TRBV5-4|-|-
TGTGCCAGCAGCCCGATTGGGGCGGGAGGGGCCAACGTCCTGACTTTC
CASSPIGAGGANVLTF
>TRBJ2-7|13|TRBV9|-|-
TGTGCCAGCACTAGCGACGAGACCTACGAGCAGTACTTC
CASTSDETYEQYF
>TRBJ2-3|13|TRBV11-2|-|-
TGTGCCAGCAGCTCCCCGAGGGCCCGAGCGCAGTATTTT
CASSSPRARAQYF
>TRBJ2-5|14|TRBV5-1|-|-
TGCGCCAGCAGTTCTAGCAGTCCCATGGAGACCCAGTACTTC
CASSSSSPMETQYF
>TRBJ2-7|14|TRBV19|-|-
TGTGCCAGTAGTATCCCCGGATCAGGCTACGAGCAGTACTTC
CASSIPGSGYEQYF
>TRBJ2-1|12|TRBV10-1|-|-
TGCGCCAGCAGTGAGTCGAGGAATGAGCAGTTCTTC
CASSESRNEQFF